This TCR beta chain was sequenced for a study of blood T cell repertoires in COVID-19. V lost 3 bases to trimming and J lost 9 bases; unmatched junction nucleotides: 3. The CDR3 length is 13 residues. The germline gives CDR1 MNHEY, CDR2 SMNVEV (reference sequence). Per the authors' pipeline: Reference gene primers were amplified, and this amplification served to estimate nucleated cell counts. TCRdb's copy holds only in-frame clones and misses some; the assay was immunoSEQ multiplex PCR. Clone size and V and J calls were adopted from that table, with D and trimming inferred from the DNA. The repertoire holds hundreds of thousands of clones, 75% to 90% seen once, with approximately 8.8% in the top ten.

This rearrangement joins TRBV27 to TRBJ2-1, with TRBD2 matching 9 bases. The specimen was PBMCs or T cells enriched from blood (not recorded which). This sequence originates from a woman aged 40 to 55 who had recovered from COVID-19. The CDR3 coding sequence is TGTGCCAGCAGTTTCAGCGGGAGGCTTGAGCAGTTCTTC. Protein sequence: CASSFSGRLEQFF.